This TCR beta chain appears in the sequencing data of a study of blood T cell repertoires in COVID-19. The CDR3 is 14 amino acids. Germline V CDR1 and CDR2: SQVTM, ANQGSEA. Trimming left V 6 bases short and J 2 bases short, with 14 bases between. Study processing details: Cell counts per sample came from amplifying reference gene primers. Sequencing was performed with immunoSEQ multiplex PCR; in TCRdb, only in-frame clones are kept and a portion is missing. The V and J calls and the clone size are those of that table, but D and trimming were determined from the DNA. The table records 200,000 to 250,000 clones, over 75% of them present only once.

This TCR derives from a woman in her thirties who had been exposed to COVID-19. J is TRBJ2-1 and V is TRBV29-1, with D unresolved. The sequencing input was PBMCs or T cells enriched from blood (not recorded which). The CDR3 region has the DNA TGCAGCGTCGATTCAGTTCTCCCCTACAATGAGCAGTTCTTC. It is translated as CSVDSVLPYNEQFF.